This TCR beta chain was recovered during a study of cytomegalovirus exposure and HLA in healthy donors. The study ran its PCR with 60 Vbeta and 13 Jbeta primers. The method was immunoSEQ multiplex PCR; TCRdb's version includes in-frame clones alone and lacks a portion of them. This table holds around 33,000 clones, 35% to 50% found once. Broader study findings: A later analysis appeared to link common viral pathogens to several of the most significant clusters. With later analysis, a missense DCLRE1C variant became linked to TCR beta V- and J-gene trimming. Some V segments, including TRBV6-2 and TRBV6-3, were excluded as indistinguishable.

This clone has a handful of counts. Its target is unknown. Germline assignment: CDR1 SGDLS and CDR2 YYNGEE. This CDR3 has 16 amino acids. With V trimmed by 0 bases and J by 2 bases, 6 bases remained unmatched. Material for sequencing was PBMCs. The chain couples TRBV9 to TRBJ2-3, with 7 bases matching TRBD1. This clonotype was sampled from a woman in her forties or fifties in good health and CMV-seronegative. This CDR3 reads CASSVGRGQHTDTQYF. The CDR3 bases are TGTGCCAGCAGCGTAGGTAGGGGACAGCACACAGATACGCAGTATTTT.